This T cell receptor (beta chain) was observed in a study of T cells in Graves' hyperthyroidism and ophthalmopathy. Amplified regions were TCR beta CDR3 sequences from RNA transcripts. First-round RT-PCR of the TCR CDR3 relied on the HTBI primer set. MiXCR, applied by TCRdb to the multiplex PCR reads, yields one record per CDR3 protein. The table records about 700,000 distinct CDR3 sequences, about 15% of them present only once. Diagnosis relied on clinical symptoms, serum thyroxine and TRAb, thyroid ultrasound and orbital computed tomography. This clonotype was counted at least ten times. Per the germline V gene, CDR1 is DFQATT and CDR2 is SNEGSKA (reference sequence). The CDR3 sequence is 13 residues long. V was pared by 0 bases and J by 2 bases, with 8 bases between.

The sequence was obtained from a woman in her late teens or twenties with Graves' hyperthyroidism. The sequenced material came from blood. This chain uses TRBV20-1 with TRBJ2-7; a weak D match, TRBD2 (5 bases). For the CDR3, the DNA is TGCAGTGCTAGAGAGCTGACTACCTACGAGCAGTACTTC. Translating it yields CSARELTTYEQYF.